A selection of T cell receptor beta chains follows, all from one sample in a study. One entry per CDR3 protein, called by TCRdb with MiXCR from the 5' RACE reads. This table holds approximately 37,000 distinct CDR3 sequences, under 20% found once. Sequenced material: naive CD4+ T cells sorted from a lymph node. The receptors stem from a female donor with breast cancer. CDR3s include the opening cysteine and the closing phenylalanine or tryptophan. The order of the fields is V gene, D gene, clone size, J gene, CDR3 protein, CDR3 DNA. A D gene is named only where the DNA matches it firmly. Clone sizes are given selectively: once, few, many, or a class where the clone is expanded.

V: TRBV5-1
D: NA
size: many
J: TRBJ2-7
CDR3: CASSPGQNPYEQYF
DNA: TGCGCCAGCAGCCCGGGACAAAACCCCTACGAGCAGTACTTC

V: TRBV5-1
D: NA
size: NA
J: TRBJ2-5
CDR3: CASSSRQSRETQYF
DNA: TGCGCCAGCAGCTCTAGACAGAGCAGGGAGACCCAGTACTTC

V: TRBV3-1
D: NA
size: NA
J: TRBJ1-1
CDR3: CASSQITGTEAFF
DNA: TGTGCCAGCAGCCAAATCACGGGCACTGAAGCTTTCTTT

V: TRBV7-2
D: NA
size: many
J: TRBJ2-3
CDR3: CASSLRRGGADTQYF
DNA: TGTGCCAGCAGCTTACGACGGGGAGGCGCAGATACGCAGTATTTT

V: TRBV5-5
D: TRBD1
size: many
J: TRBJ1-6
CDR3: CASSLGTGRSPLHF
DNA: TGTGCCAGCAGCTTGGGGACAGGGAGGTCACCCCTCCACTTT

V: TRBV5-1
D: NA
size: many
J: TRBJ2-5
CDR3: CASSLDRPRTQYF
DNA: TGCGCCAGCAGCTTGGACCGCCCAAGGACCCAGTACTTC

V: TRBV7-2
D: TRBD2
size: NA
J: TRBJ2-1
CDR3: CASSLAASGGLNEQFF
DNA: TGTGCCAGCAGCTTAGCGGCCAGCGGGGGACTCAATGAGCAGTTCTTC

V: TRBV4-3
D: TRBD1
size: few
J: TRBJ1-1
CDR3: CASSQGTGGDMNTEAFF
DNA: TGCGCCAGCAGCCAAGGGACAGGGGGAGACATGAACACTGAAGCTTTCTTT

V: TRBV7-9
D: NA
size: NA
J: TRBJ1-2
CDR3: CASSLADQRGYTF
DNA: TGTGCCAGCAGCTTAGCGGATCAGCGTGGCTACACCTTC

V: TRBV7-2
D: NA
size: few
J: TRBJ2-1
CDR3: CASSLSGRSYNEQFF
DNA: TGTGCCAGCAGCTTGAGCGGGCGCTCCTACAATGAGCAGTTCTTC

V: TRBV27
D: NA
size: few
J: TRBJ2-3
CDR3: CASRHTTDTQYF
DNA: TGTGCCAGCAGACATACAACAGATACGCAGTATTTT

V: TRBV29-1
D: NA
size: few
J: TRBJ1-4
CDR3: CSVEDLRGGGEKLFF
DNA: TGCAGCGTTGAAGATCTTAGGGGTGGAGGTGAAAAACTGTTTTTT

V: TRBV5-1
D: NA
size: few
J: TRBJ2-2
CDR3: CASSLGINTGELFF
DNA: TGCGCCAGCAGCTTGGGGATAAACACCGGGGAGCTGTTTTTT

V: TRBV7-9
D: NA
size: NA
J: TRBJ2-3
CDR3: CASSLVPSLAAGQYF
DNA: TGTGCCAGCAGCTTAGTCCCATCCCTGGCGGCAGGGCAGTATTTT